The 10 T cell receptor beta chains given below trace back to one sample, sequenced in a study of blood T cell repertoires in COVID-19. The table came from immunoSEQ multiplex PCR; TCRdb's copy has only in-frame clones and leaves some out. Of roughly 380,000 clones listed, about 80% are singletons. Specimen: peripheral blood. These receptors originate from a human donor with acute or convalescent COVID-19. The donor label of this sample is uncertain.

The chain joins TRBV2 to TRBJ2-2; TRBD1 is a possible D gene (5 bases). From germline, CDR1 is SNHLY and CDR2 FYNNEI. Trimming cost V 6 bases and J 5 bases, with 10 bases left between them. This CDR3 is 13 amino acids long. The CDR3: CASRGRETGELFF. CDR3 nucleotides: TGTGCCAGCAGGGGCAGGGAAACCGGGGAGCTGTTTTTT.

The chain is built from TRBV30 and TRBJ1-5; no definite D call. The CDR3 spans 13 residues. Trimming took off 2 bases at V and 9 bases at J, with 14 bases between the two ends. The V gene's germline CDR1 is GTSNPN and CDR2 SVGIG (reference sequence). The CDR3 here is CAWSPGFYGPQHF. The CDR3 DNA reads as TGTGCCTGGAGTCCCGGGTTTTATGGGCCCCAGCATTTT.

The chain carries TRBV5-4 and TRBJ1-2, with D possibly TRBD1 on 5 matching bases. The V gene lost 0 bases and the J gene lost 5 bases, with 14 bases spanning the gap. The CDR3 totals 15 residues. Germline V lookup: CDR1 SGHNT, CDR2 YYREEE (reference sequence). The CDR3 spells CASSLGGEGVYGYTF. CDR3 nucleotide sequence: TGTGCCAGCAGCTTGGGCGGGGAAGGGGTTTATGGCTACACCTTC. The full variable domain, with the rest looked up from reference TRBV5-4 and TRBJ1-2, is ETGVTQSPTHLIKTRGQQVTLRCSSQSGHNTVSWYQQALGQGPQFIFQYYREEENGRGNFPPRFSGLQFPNYSSELNVNALELDDSALYLCASSLGGEGVYGYTFGSGTRLTVV.

This rearrangement joins TRBV5-1 to TRBJ2-7; 7 positions agree with TRBD2. The CDR3 has 13 residues. Germline loops: CDR1 SGHRS, CDR2 YFSETQ. V was pared by 9 bases and J by 3 bases, with 9 bases of the junction left unmatched. The CDR3 spells CATLSGFFYEQYF. In DNA form, the CDR3 reads TGCGCCACCCTTAGCGGGTTTTTCTACGAGCAGTACTTC.

The CDR3 DNA is TGTGCCAGCAGTTCATCTACAGGGTATAATTCACCCCTCCACTTT. As protein: CASSSSTGYNSPLHF. The chain couples TRBV2 to TRBJ1-6, with D maybe TRBD1 (6 bases). CDR1 is SNHLY, CDR2 FYNNEI, per germline. V lost 5 bases and J lost 4, with 12 bases in between. This CDR3 has 15 residues.

The chain joins TRBV29-1 to TRBJ1-2, with TRBD1 matching over 8 bases. The CDR3 is 13 amino acids. CDR1 is SQVTM, CDR2 ANQGSEA, per germline. V shed 3 bases, J shed 5 bases, and the junction held 5 bases outside the gene matches. CDR3: CSVDPGGVYGYTF. The CDR3 DNA is TGCAGCGTTGATCCAGGGGGCGTTTATGGCTACACCTTC.

This chain links TRBV28 with TRBJ2-3; D may be TRBD2 (6 bases). In germline, CDR1 is MDHEN, CDR2 SYDVKM. The length of the CDR3 is 17 residues. Trimming removed 6 bases at V and 1 base at J, with 20 bases between. The CDR3 protein is CASSLGGVGGGTDTQYF. The CDR3 DNA sequence: TGTGCCAGCAGCCTAGGAGGTGTCGGGGGAGGCACAGATACGCAGTATTTT.

This sequence joins TRBV3-1 (or the pseudogene TRBV3-2) and TRBJ2-1; 7 bases align to TRBD2. Germline CDR1 and CDR2: LGHDT and YNNKEL (reference sequence). V dropped 1 base and J dropped 8; count of bases not matched to a gene: 8. The CDR3 consists of 15 residues. The CDR3 sequence is CASSQGGSLQYEQFF. The CDR3 bases are TGTGCCAGCAGCCAAGGCGGGAGTTTGCAATATGAGCAGTTCTTC.

The chain couples TRBV10-2 to TRBJ2-3; the match to TRBD1 covers 10 bases. The CDR3 contains 14 residues. The germline V gene has CDR1 WSHSY and CDR2 SAAADI. V lost 8 bases, J lost 1 base, and 3 bases stayed unmatched. The CDR3 DNA reads TGCGCCAGCCGGGGGACAGGGGGCACAGATACGCAGTATTTT. Translating it yields CASRGTGGTDTQYF.

CDR3 protein: CASSLGQGSYNEQFF. CDR3 sequence (DNA): TGTGCCAGCAGCTTAGGACAGGGCTCCTACAATGAGCAGTTCTTC. This chain joins TRBV5-4 and TRBJ2-1; TRBD1 agrees at 8 bases. CDR3 size: 15 residues. Trimming removed 2 bases from V and 0 bases from J; junction bases left unmatched: 1. Per germline, CDR1 SGHNT and CDR2 YYREEE (reference sequence).